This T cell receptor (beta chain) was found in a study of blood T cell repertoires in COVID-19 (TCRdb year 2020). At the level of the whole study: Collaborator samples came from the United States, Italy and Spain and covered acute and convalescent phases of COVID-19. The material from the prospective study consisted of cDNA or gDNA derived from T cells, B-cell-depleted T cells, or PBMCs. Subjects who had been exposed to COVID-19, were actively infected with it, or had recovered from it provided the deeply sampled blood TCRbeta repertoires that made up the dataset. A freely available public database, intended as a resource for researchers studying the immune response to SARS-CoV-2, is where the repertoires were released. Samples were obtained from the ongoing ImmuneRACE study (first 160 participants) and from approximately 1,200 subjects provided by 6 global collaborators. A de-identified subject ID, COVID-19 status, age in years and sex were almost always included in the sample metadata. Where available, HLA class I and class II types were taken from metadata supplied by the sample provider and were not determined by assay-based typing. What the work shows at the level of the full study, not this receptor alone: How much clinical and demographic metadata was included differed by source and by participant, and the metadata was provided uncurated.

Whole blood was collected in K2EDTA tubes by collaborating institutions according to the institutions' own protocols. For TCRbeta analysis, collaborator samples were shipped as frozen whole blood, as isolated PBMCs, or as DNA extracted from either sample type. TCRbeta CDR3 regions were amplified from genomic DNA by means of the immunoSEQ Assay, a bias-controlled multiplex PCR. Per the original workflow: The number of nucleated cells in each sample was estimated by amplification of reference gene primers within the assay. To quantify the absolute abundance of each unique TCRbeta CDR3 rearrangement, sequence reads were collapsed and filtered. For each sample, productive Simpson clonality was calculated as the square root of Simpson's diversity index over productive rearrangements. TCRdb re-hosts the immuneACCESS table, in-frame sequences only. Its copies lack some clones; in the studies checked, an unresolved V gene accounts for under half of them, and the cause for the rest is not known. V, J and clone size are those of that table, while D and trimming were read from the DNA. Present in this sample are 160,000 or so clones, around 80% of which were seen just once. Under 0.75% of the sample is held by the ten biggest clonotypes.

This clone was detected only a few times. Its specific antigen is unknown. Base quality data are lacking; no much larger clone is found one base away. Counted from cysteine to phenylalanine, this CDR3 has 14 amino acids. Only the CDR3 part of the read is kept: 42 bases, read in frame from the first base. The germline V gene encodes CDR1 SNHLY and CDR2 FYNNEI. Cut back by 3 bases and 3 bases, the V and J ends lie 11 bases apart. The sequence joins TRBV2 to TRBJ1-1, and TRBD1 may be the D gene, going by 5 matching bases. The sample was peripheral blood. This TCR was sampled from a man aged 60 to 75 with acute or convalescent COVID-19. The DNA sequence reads TGTGCCAGCAGTGATTGGGGGACTGACACTGAAGCTTTCTTT. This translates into CASSDWGTDTEAFF.